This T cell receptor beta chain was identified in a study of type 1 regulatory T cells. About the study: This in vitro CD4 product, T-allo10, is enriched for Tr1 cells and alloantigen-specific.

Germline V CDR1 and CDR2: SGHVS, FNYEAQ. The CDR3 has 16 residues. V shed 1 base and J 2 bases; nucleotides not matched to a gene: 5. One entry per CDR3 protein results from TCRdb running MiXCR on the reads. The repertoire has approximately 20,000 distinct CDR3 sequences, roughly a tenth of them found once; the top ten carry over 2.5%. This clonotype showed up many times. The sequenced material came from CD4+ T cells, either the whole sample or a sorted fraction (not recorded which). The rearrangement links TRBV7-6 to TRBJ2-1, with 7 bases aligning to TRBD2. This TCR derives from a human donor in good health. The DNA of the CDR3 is TGTGCCAGCAGCTTAGAGGTCGGGACTACCTACAATGAGCAGTTCTTC. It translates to CASSLEVGTTYNEQFF.